This is a list of T cell receptor beta chains from one sample in a study of T cells after yellow fever vaccination. TCRdb passed the 5' RACE reads through MiXCR, listing each CDR3 protein once. The sample yields around 49,000 distinct CDR3 sequences, about 7% seen once. This specimen consisted of CD8+ T cells not binding an NS4B(214-222) dextramer, sorted from PBMCs, obtained 45 days after the yellow fever booster vaccination. The receptors originated from a man aged 30 to 39 who received the YFV17D yellow fever vaccine. Each CDR3 is given with its conserved first and last residue. The order of the fields is J gene, V gene, CDR3 length, clone size, D gene, CDR3 DNA, CDR3 protein. A D gene is named only where the DNA matches it firmly. The listing skips clone size in some rows; elsewhere it reads once, few, many or a size class.

TRBJ2-1 TRBV5-1 14 many TRBD2 TGCGCCAGCAGCCCGGGACTAGCGCGCAATGAGCAGTTCTTC CASSPGLARNEQFF
TRBJ1-2 TRBV27 14 NA TRBD1 TGTGCCAGCAGGGTTTCAGGGGGATCCTATGGCTACACCTTC CASRVSGGSYGYTF
TRBJ2-7 TRBV19 17 few TRBD1 TGTGCCAGTAGTATGATCCCCCCGGACAGGGGGCTCGACGAGCAGTACTTC CASSMIPPDRGLDEQYF
TRBJ2-7 TRBV7-2 12 few NA TGTGCCAGCAGCACGATGACTAGCGAGCAGTACTTC CASSTMTSEQYF
TRBJ2-1 TRBV15 16 many TRBD2 TGTGCCACCAGCAGATTTCTAGCGGGAGCCTACAATGAGCAGTTCTTC CATSRFLAGAYNEQFF
TRBJ2-1 TRBV5-1 14 many TRBD2 TGCGCCAGCAGCTTTAGCGGGAGCGACAATGAGCAGTTCTTC CASSFSGSDNEQFF
TRBJ2-5 TRBV20-1 12 many NA TGCAGTGCTAGTCAGGGGAGCGAGACCCAGTACTTC CSASQGSETQYF
TRBJ1-4 TRBV20-1 14 few NA TGCAGTGCTAGGATCGCAGGTCGTAATGAAAAACTGTTTTTT CSARIAGRNEKLFF
TRBJ2-7 TRBV7-2 14 NA TRBD2 TGTGCCAGCAGCCTCCCAGGGACTAACGGGAGGGATAGCTTC CASSLPGTNGRDSF
TRBJ2-5 TRBV7-7 14 many NA TGTGCCACCCGACTAGGGGTGGGGTTGGAGACCCAGTACTTC CATRLGVGLETQYF
TRBJ2-1 TRBV10-2 14 many NA TGCGCCAGCACCGGAGGGGGCGAGTTTCATGAGCAGTTCTTC CASTGGGEFHEQFF